This T cell receptor beta chain was obtained from a study of blood T cell repertoires in COVID-19. Study-level information: The samples span acute and convalescent COVID-19 from the United States, Italy and Spain. T cells, B-cell-depleted T cells, or PBMCs supplied cDNA or gDNA.

As processed by the authors: From reference gene primer amplification, estimates of nucleated cell counts were derived. Assay: immunoSEQ multiplex PCR; the TCRdb copy retains only in-frame clones and omits some. Clonal size and the V and J genes are those of that table, whereas D and trimming came from the DNA. This table has around 43,000 clones, approximately 80% appearing once. Germline V gene data show CDR1 as MNHEY and CDR2 as SVGEGT. Trimming left V 5 bases short and J 0 bases short, with 9 bases between. The length of the CDR3 is 14 residues. The material sequenced was peripheral blood. The sequence derives from a man in his 70s with acute or convalescent COVID-19. V usage is TRBV6-2 or TRBV6-3 and J usage is TRBJ2-3; weak D call: TRBD1 (6 bases). This CDR3 reads CASSQDSSTDTQYF. In DNA, the CDR3 is TGTGCCAGCAGTCAGGACAGCAGCACAGATACGCAGTATTTT.